Following are 2 T cell receptor beta chains from one sample sequenced in a study of control samples from healthy donors and cancer patients. The repertoire was sequenced with immunoSEQ multiplex PCR; TCRdb's copy has only in-frame clones and lacks some. The sample lists some 130,000 clones; 80% to 95% were seen once. Sequencing was done on a sample of blood. These receptors were obtained from a woman aged 45-59 years in good health.

CDR3 amino acids: CASSGIGVNTEAFF. Written as DNA, the CDR3 is TGTGCCAGCAGTGGGATCGGGGTGAACACTGAAGCTTTCTTT. The chain links TRBV25-1 to TRBJ1-1; D unclear. V was trimmed by 4 bases and J by 0 bases, leaving 9 bases between them. From germline, CDR1 is MGHDK and CDR2 SYGVNS. This CDR3 has 14 amino acids.

The V call is TRBV3-1 (or the pseudogene TRBV3-2), the J call TRBJ2-7; a weak D match, TRBD1 (6 bases). Germline CDR1 and CDR2: LGHDT and YNNKEL (reference sequence). This CDR3 comprises 13 residues. The V and J ends lost 5 bases and 5 bases respectively, with 13 bases between them. The CDR3 bases are TGTGCCAGCAGCACCAACAGGGCCCACGAGCAGTACTTC. It codes for CASSTNRAHEQYF.